The text below deals with one T cell receptor beta chain. In the original analysis: Amplification from reference gene primers served as the basis for estimated nucleated cell counts. Here immunoSEQ multiplex PCR was the method, and the copy in TCRdb shows in-frame clones only, minus some. V and J calls plus clone size are reproduced from that table; the DNA served to infer D and trimming. The sample has roughly 150,000 clones; over 80% are singletons. This sample stems from a study of blood T cell repertoires in COVID-19. About the study: COVID-19 samples, acute and convalescent, were from the United States, Italy and Spain. In each case, the material was cDNA or gDNA derived from T cells, B-cell-depleted T cells, or PBMCs.

This CDR3 is built from 16 residues. Germline CDR1 reads MGHRA; CDR2 reads YSYEKL. V was pared by 3 bases and J by 0 bases, with 12 bases between. This chain links TRBV4-1 with TRBJ1-5; maybe TRBD1 (5 bases). The specimen sequenced was peripheral blood. The receptor was derived from a woman older than 75 with active or convalescent COVID-19. CDR3 residues: CASSQFGGDSNQPQHF. DNA of the CDR3: TGCGCCAGCAGCCAGTTCGGGGGAGATAGCAATCAGCCCCAGCATTTT.